These 9 T cell receptor beta chains originate from one sample sequenced in a study of T cells in Graves' hyperthyroidism and ophthalmopathy. RNA transcripts provided the source from which TCR beta CDR3 regions were amplified. The HTBI primer set drove a first-round RT-PCR of the TCR CDR3. TCRdb redid the calling of the multiplex PCR reads with MiXCR, one entry per CDR3 protein. The sample has around 570,000 distinct CDR3 sequences, 15% to 20% seen once. Sequenced: blood. The receptor set was obtained from a man in his forties or fifties with Graves' ophthalmopathy.

Only a few counts were recorded for this clonotype. V is TRBV20-1 and J is TRBJ2-7; 8 bases map to TRBD1. Germline V gene data show CDR1 as DFQATT and CDR2 as SNEGSKA (reference sequence). The CDR3 covers 13 residues. V dropped 1 base and J dropped 2; count of bases not matched to a gene: 1. The CDR3 sequence: CSARGTGPYEQYF. DNA for the CDR3: TGCAGTGCTAGAGGGACAGGGCCCTACGAGCAGTACTTC.

This clonotype was seen a handful of times. The chain recombines TRBV4-1 with TRBJ1-5; 7 bases are shared with TRBD1. This CDR3 is built from 16 residues. Germline CDR1 MGHRA, CDR2 YSYEKL. With V trimmed by 3 bases and J by 5 bases, 10 bases remained unmatched. CDR3 nucleotide sequence: TGCGCCAGCAGCCATGACGACAGGGAGGGGCATCAGCCCCAGCATTTT. This sequence encodes CASSHDDREGHQPQHF.

Notes on this clonotype: The junction departs from germline at one end; a sequencing error may be responsible. The chain links TRBV28 to TRBJ2-5; 7 bases align to TRBD1. The CDR3 contains 12 residues. CDR1 and CDR2 (germline): MDHEN, SYDVKM. In DNA form, the CDR3 reads TGTGCCAGCAGGGACTTCGGGACAGCCAAGGACTTC. Its protein is CASRDFGTAKDF.

This clonotype was found once. The genes are TRBV12-3 or TRBV12-4 and TRBJ2-6, with a tentative D call TRBD1 (5 bases). This CDR3 has 13 residues. The germline V and J ends were trimmed by 7 bases and 4 bases, with 8 bases remaining between them. This CDR3 reads CASKGPGANVLTF. The CDR3 bases are TGTGCCAGCAAGGGGCCCGGGGCCAACGTCCTGACTTTC.

This clonotype was found many times. V and J are TRBV28 and TRBJ2-7, with D hard to call. There are 14 residues in the CDR3. Germline CDR1 is MDHEN and CDR2 is SYDVKM. Trimming stripped 5 bases from V and 0 bases from J, with 11 bases between. CDR3 residues: CASSPSTPSYEQYF. The CDR3 DNA follows: TGTGCCAGCAGTCCGTCGACACCCTCCTACGAGCAGTACTTC.

This clonotype was recorded at least ten times. J is TRBJ2-5 and V is TRBV7-8; 7 nucleotides agree with TRBD2. J gave up 4 bases and V 1 base, and 6 bases lay outside the gene matches. The germline CDR1 and CDR2 sequences are SGHVS and FQNEAQ. The length of the CDR3 is 15 residues. The CDR3 DNA sequence: TGTGCCAGCAGCTTAGGGTTTGGGGGGGGAGAGACCCAGTACTTC. The encoded protein is CASSLGFGGGETQYF.

The sample holds a few counts of this clonotype. V is TRBV28 and J is TRBJ1-2; D gene uncertain. CDR1 is MDHEN, CDR2 SYDVKM, per germline. Deletions cut 2 bases from V and 8 bases from J, with 12 bases between. The CDR3 is 13 amino acids. CDR3 in amino acids: CASSLGGSVGYTF. The DNA for the CDR3 is TGTGCCAGCAGTTTAGGAGGATCGGTAGGCTACACCTTC.

There are a few counts of this clonotype. This chain links TRBV5-1 with TRBJ2-3; 10 positions agree with TRBD1. Unmatched junction bases numbered 7, after V lost 5 bases and J lost 7 bases. Germline CDR1 and CDR2: SGHRS and YFSETQ. This CDR3 has 14 residues. The CDR3 nucleotides are TGCGCCAGCAGTTTCCGGGACAGGGGTAATACGCAGTATTTT. Encoded protein: CASSFRDRGNTQYF.

Only a few counts were recorded for this clonotype. This sequence joins TRBV7-9 and TRBJ2-1; D not certain. V dropped 2 bases and J dropped 7 bases, with 6 bases sitting between them. CDR1 is SEHNR, CDR2 FQNEAQ, per germline (reference sequence). The CDR3 sequence is 12 residues long. For the CDR3, the DNA is TGTGCCAGCAGCTTAAAGGGTAATGAGCAGTTCTTC. The encoded protein is CASSLKGNEQFF.